The 12 T cell receptor beta chains below were found in one sample sequenced in a study of cytomegalovirus exposure and HLA in healthy donors (TCRdb year 2017). To prepare the library, the immunoSEQ multiplex PCR assay was applied. For the multiplex PCR, a mixture combining 60 forward primers for TCR Vbeta segments and 13 reverse primers for TCR Jbeta segments was used. Drawn from immuneACCESS, this table holds only the in-frame rearrangements with V and J called that TCRdb kept. Clones are partly lost; checked studies trace under half to an unresolved V gene and leave the rest unexplained. For this sample the table gives around 170,000 clones, of which roughly three quarters were detected only once. The leading ten clones occupy about 2.9% of the sample. Sequencing was performed on PBMCs. Receptors were obtained from a woman aged 50 to 60 in good health and CMV-seropositive.

The V gene is TRBV6-1, the J gene TRBJ1-2, with D hard to call. Germline-derived CDR1 and CDR2 are MNHNS and SASEGT. V was trimmed by 8 bases and J by 0 bases, leaving 7 bases between them. This CDR3 is built from 12 residues. CDR3 in DNA: TGTGCCAGCGGAGACCCTAACTATGGCTACACCTTC. Translation: CASGDPNYGYTF.

This sequence joins TRBV2 and TRBJ1-4, with D unclear. Germline V gene sequence: CDR1 SNHLY, CDR2 FYNNEI. The CDR3 contains 12 residues. V was clipped by 8 bases and J by 8 bases, with 12 bases between them. The CDR3 region is CASGGRGEKLFF. Written as DNA, the CDR3 is TGTGCCAGCGGTGGGCGAGGAGAAAAACTGTTTTTT. Combining the CDR3 with reference TRBV2 and TRBJ1-4 gives the whole variable domain EPEVTQTPSHQVTQMGQEVILRCVPISNHLYFYWYRQILGQKVEFLVSFYNNEISEKSEIFDDQFSVERPDGSNFTLKIRSTKLEDSAMYFCASGGRGEKLFFGSGTQLSVL.

The chain combines TRBV6-5 with TRBJ2-7; TRBD1 aligns across 7 bases. J gave up 2 bases and V 7 bases, and 8 bases lay outside the gene matches. The CDR3 loop spans 14 amino acids. Germline CDR1 reads MNHEY; CDR2 reads SVGAGI. The DNA of the CDR3 is TGTGCCAGCACCCGCCGGGACAGCCCCTACGAGCAGTACTTC. Encoded protein: CASTRRDSPYEQYF.

The chain has TRBV18 and TRBJ1-3; 9 bases are shared with TRBD1. Looked up from germline, CDR1 is KGHSH and CDR2 is LQKENI. The CDR3 runs 14 residues. J was trimmed by 6 bases and V by 4 bases; bases with no gene match: 4. This CDR3 is CASSRDRDENTIYF. The DNA for the CDR3 is TGTGCCAGCTCACGGGACAGGGATGAAAACACCATATATTTT.

This chain uses TRBV4-3 with TRBJ2-5, with a weak D call TRBD1 (6 bases). From germline, CDR1 is LGHNA and CDR2 YSLEER. This CDR3 is built from 16 residues. Trimming pared 0 bases from V and 1 base from J, leaving 12 bases between. CDR3 sequence reads: CASSQEWGRLQETQYF. In DNA form, the CDR3 reads TGCGCCAGCAGCCAAGAATGGGGGCGGCTCCAAGAGACCCAGTACTTC.

The chain employs TRBV30 and TRBJ2-5, with 8 nucleotides matching TRBD1. CDR1 GTSNPN and CDR2 SVGIG come from the germline V gene (reference sequence). This CDR3 has 14 residues. With V trimmed by 1 base and J by 4 bases, 5 bases remained unmatched. Here the CDR3 DNA reads TGTGCCTGGAGTGGGACAGGGTTGGGAGAGACCCAGTACTTC. It is translated as CAWSGTGLGETQYF.

The rearrangement uses TRBV7-2 and TRBJ2-7; unclear D gene. The CDR3 has 11 residues. CDR1 is SGHTA, CDR2 FQGNSA, per germline. V lost 5 bases and J 6 bases, leaving 8 bases between the germline ends. The CDR3 DNA reads TGTGCCAGCAGCGCGTATAGCGAGCAGTACTTC. Residues: CASSAYSEQYF.

The rearrangement links TRBV5-4 to TRBJ2-1; D perhaps matches TRBD2 (5 bases). The CDR3 loop spans 13 amino acids. V was trimmed by 4 bases and J by 8 bases, leaving 13 bases between them. Germline assignment: CDR1 SGHNT and CDR2 YYREEE (reference sequence). The CDR3 nucleotides are TGTGCCAGCAGCAGTCTTTCCGGGGATGAGCAGTTCTTC. Its protein product is CASSSLSGDEQFF.

The chain recombines TRBV9 with TRBJ2-2; no clear D gene. This CDR3 spans 14 amino acids. The germline gives CDR1 SGDLS, CDR2 YYNGEE. Trimming stripped 3 bases from V and 6 bases from J, with 12 bases between. The CDR3 protein is CASSGNLGAGELFF. CDR3 coding DNA: TGTGCCAGCAGCGGGAATCTGGGCGCCGGGGAGCTGTTTTTT.

On this clone itself: An end of the junction does not agree with germline; a read error may underlie this. The rearrangement joins TRBV7-2 to TRBJ1-2; maybe TRBD1 (6 bases). The CDR3 is 14 residues long. Germline values: CDR1 SGHTA, CDR2 FQGNSA. CDR3 sequence (DNA): TGCGCCAGCAGCCAAGGGAGGGGGGTCTATGGCTACACCTTC. Translating it yields CASSQGRGVYGYTF.

The chain links TRBV10-3 to TRBJ2-3; TRBD1 matches at 8 bases. The germline V gene has CDR1 ENHRY and CDR2 SYGVKD. The CDR3 spans 18 residues. Trimming at V came to 0 bases and at J to 0 bases, leaving 8 bases not matched to a gene. The CDR3: CAISESTSGQASTDTQYF. The CDR3 DNA reads as TGTGCCATCAGTGAGTCGACTTCGGGACAGGCTAGCACAGATACGCAGTATTTT.

This clone was seen a single time. CDR3 DNA: TGTGCCAGCAGCCCGGGCGGGTGGGAAAAACTGTTTTTT. Translating it yields CASSPGGWEKLFF. The chain employs TRBV4-2 and TRBJ1-4; D is uncertain. V gave up 4 bases and J gave up 8 bases, with 11 bases separating them. The germline V gene has CDR1 LGHNA and CDR2 YNFKEQ. There are 13 residues in the CDR3.